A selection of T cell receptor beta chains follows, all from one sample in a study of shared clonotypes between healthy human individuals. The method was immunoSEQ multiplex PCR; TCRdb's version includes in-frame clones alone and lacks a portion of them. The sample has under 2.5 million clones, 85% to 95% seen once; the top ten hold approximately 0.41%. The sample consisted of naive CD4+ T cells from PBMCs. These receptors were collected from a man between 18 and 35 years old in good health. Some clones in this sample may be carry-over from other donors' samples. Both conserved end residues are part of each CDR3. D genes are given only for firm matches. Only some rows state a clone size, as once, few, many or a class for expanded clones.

DNA: TGTGCCAGCAGCCCCCGACTAGCGAGGGACAATGAGCAGTTCTTC; CDR3: CASSPRLARDNEQFF; J: TRBJ2-1; size: NA; D: TRBD2; V: TRBV11-1; length: 15
DNA: TGTGCCAGTAGTATAGTGACTAGCGGGGTTACCAAAAACATTCAGTACTTC; CDR3: CASSIVTSGVTKNIQYF; J: TRBJ2-4; size: NA; D: TRBD2; V: TRBV19; length: 17
DNA: TGTGCCACCAGCAGGGGGATCCAGAACACCGGGGAGCTGTTTTTT; CDR3: CATSRGIQNTGELFF; J: TRBJ2-2; size: NA; D: NA; V: TRBV15; length: 15
DNA: TGTGCCAGCAGCTTAGAGCAAGAGACCCAGTACTTC; CDR3: CASSLEQETQYF; J: TRBJ2-5; size: NA; D: NA; V: TRBV7-6; length: 12
DNA: TGCGCCAGCAGCCAAGAAAAGGGGAGGGCTTTCTTT; CDR3: CASSQEKGRAFF; J: TRBJ1-1; size: NA; D: NA; V: TRBV4-1; length: 12
DNA: TGCAGCGTTGATCAAAGGGGATCCTACGAGCAGTACTTC; CDR3: CSVDQRGSYEQYF; J: TRBJ2-7; size: NA; D: NA; V: TRBV29-1; length: 13
DNA: TGTGCCAGTAGTATAGGCTTCGGAAGCACAGATACGCAGTATTTT; CDR3: CASSIGFGSTDTQYF; J: TRBJ2-3; size: NA; D: NA; V: TRBV19; length: 15
DNA: TGTGCCAGTAGCACACGGGGAGGGGGCAATCAGCCCCAGCATTTT; CDR3: CASSTRGGGNQPQHF; J: TRBJ1-5; size: NA; D: NA; V: TRBV19; length: 15
DNA: TGTGCCACCAGCAGAGCGGACGGCCAGGGGGCCAGTCAGCCCCAGCATTTT; CDR3: CATSRADGQGASQPQHF; J: TRBJ1-5; size: NA; D: TRBD1; V: TRBV15; length: 17
DNA: TGTGCCAGCCGGCGTTGGGGGGGGATTAATGAAAAACTGTTTTTT; CDR3: CASRRWGGINEKLFF; J: TRBJ1-4; size: NA; D: NA; V: TRBV11-2; length: 15
DNA: TGTGCCTGGTCCGGGACTTTCGCCTACAATGAGCAGTTCTTC; CDR3: CAWSGTFAYNEQFF; J: TRBJ2-1; size: NA; D: NA; V: TRBV30; length: 14
DNA: TGTGCCAGCAGTGCTATCAGCGGGACCTACGAGCAGTACTTC; CDR3: CASSAISGTYEQYF; J: TRBJ2-7; size: NA; D: TRBD2; V: TRBV6-6; length: 14
DNA: TGCGCCAGCAGCTGGGGGGACAGAGCAGAAGAGACCCAGTACTTC; CDR3: CASSWGDRAEETQYF; J: TRBJ2-5; size: NA; D: NA; V: TRBV5-1; length: 15
DNA: TGCAGCGTTGTAAGTCCCGTCGGACTCTCTGGGGGAATCTACGAGCAGTACTTC; CDR3: CSVVSPVGLSGGIYEQYF; J: TRBJ2-7; size: NA; D: NA; V: TRBV29-1; length: 18
DNA: TGCGCCAGCAGCTTTACAGGGCAAGGAAACACCATATATTTT; CDR3: CASSFTGQGNTIYF; J: TRBJ1-3; size: once; D: NA; V: TRBV5-1; length: 14
DNA: TGCGCCAGCAGCTTTCATGCTAGCGGGAGTATGGCAGATACGCAGTATTTT; CDR3: CASSFHASGSMADTQYF; J: TRBJ2-3; size: NA; D: TRBD2; V: TRBV5-1; length: 17
DNA: TGCAGTGTAGCAGGGGTAGATACGCAGTATTTT; CDR3: CSVAGVDTQYF; J: TRBJ2-3; size: NA; D: NA; V: TRBV20-1; length: 11